This T cell receptor beta chain appears in the sequencing data of a study of early T cells in non-severe SARS-CoV-2 infection. This clonotype was detected a few times. V was pared by 5 bases and J by 7 bases, with 23 bases between. Germline loops: CDR1 SGHAT, CDR2 FQNNGV. CDR3 size: 16 residues. Each CDR3 protein gets one entry after TCRdb re-called the 5' RACE reads with MiXCR. Of fewer than 95,000 distinct CDR3 sequences listed, roughly 15% were seen once; the top ten hold 5.1%. The chain couples TRBV11-2 to TRBJ1-1, with D hard to call. The source of this sequence is an adult who was a healthcare worker with PCR-confirmed SARS-CoV-2 infection or an uninfected control (not recorded which). This sample comprised whole blood, obtained at baseline. In nucleotides, the CDR3 is TGTGCCAGCAGCCCAGTGAAGATGGTGAGAAGGGATGAAGCTTTCTTT. Its protein is CASSPVKMVRRDEAFF.